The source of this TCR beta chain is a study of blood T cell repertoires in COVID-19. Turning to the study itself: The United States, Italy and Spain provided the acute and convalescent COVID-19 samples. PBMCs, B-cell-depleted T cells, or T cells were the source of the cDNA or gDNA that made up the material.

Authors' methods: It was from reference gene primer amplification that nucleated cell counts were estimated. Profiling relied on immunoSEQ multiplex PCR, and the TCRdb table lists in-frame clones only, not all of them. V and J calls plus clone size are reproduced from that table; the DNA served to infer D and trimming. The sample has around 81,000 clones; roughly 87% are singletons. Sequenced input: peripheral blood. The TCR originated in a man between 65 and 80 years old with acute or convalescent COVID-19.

This chain's CDR3 is CASSRPTGLNEQFF. CDR3 nucleotide sequence: TGTGCCAGCAGCCGCCCTACAGGGTTGAATGAGCAGTTCTTC. This chain uses TRBV6-2 or TRBV6-3 with TRBJ2-1; maybe TRBD1 (6 bases). Trimming pared 6 bases from V and 7 bases from J, leaving 16 bases between. CDR3 size: 14 residues. The germline CDR1 and CDR2 sequences are MNHEY and SVGEGT.